This TCR beta chain was retrieved from a study of cytomegalovirus exposure and HLA in healthy donors. Germline V gene data show CDR1 as SGHTA and CDR2 as FQGNSA. V was pared by 5 bases and J by 0 bases, with 7 bases of the junction left unmatched. The CDR3 contains 15 residues. About this clone itself: Its antigen remains unidentified.

Overall study results and limits: DRB1 showed the most TCR associations and HLA-C the fewest in a later analysis, as rates varied by HLA locus. For most TCR beta V segments, an earlier analysis put the productive rate at about 87% or about 30% of the time.

The PCR was carried out with 60 Vbeta primers and 13 Jbeta primers. The table came from immunoSEQ multiplex PCR; TCRdb's copy has only in-frame clones and leaves some out. The table includes some 120,000 clones, 80% detected once. Sequences were obtained from PBMCs. This rearrangement joins TRBV7-2 to TRBJ2-7; 7 bases line up with TRBD1. The TCR originated in a female donor in good health and CMV-seronegative. The CDR3 protein is CASSPDRAISYEQYF. CDR3 DNA sequence: TGTGCCAGCAGCCCTGACAGGGCTATCTCCTACGAGCAGTACTTC.